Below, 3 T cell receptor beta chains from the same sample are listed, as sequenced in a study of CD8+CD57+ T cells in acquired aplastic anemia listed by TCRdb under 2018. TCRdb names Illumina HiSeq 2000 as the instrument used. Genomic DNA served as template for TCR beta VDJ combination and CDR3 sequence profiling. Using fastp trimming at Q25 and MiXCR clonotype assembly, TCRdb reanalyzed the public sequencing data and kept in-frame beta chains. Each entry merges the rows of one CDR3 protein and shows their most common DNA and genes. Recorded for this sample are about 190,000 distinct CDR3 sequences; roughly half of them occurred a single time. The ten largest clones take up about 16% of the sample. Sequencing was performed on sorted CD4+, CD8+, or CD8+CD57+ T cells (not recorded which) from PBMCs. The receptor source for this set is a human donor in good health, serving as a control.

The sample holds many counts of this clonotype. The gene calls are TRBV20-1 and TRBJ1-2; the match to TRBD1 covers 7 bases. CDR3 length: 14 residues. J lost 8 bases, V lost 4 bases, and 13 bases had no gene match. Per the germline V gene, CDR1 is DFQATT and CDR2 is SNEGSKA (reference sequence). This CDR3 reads CSATPGGDLGGYTF. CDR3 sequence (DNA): TGCAGTGCTACCCCAGGGGGGGACCTGGGCGGCTACACCTTC.

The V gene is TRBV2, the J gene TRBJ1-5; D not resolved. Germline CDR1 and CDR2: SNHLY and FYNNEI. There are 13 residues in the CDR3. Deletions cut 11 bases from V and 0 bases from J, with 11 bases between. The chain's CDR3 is CASRPSSNQPQHF. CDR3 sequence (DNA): TGTGCCTCCAGACCCTCTAGCAATCAGCCCCAGCATTTT.

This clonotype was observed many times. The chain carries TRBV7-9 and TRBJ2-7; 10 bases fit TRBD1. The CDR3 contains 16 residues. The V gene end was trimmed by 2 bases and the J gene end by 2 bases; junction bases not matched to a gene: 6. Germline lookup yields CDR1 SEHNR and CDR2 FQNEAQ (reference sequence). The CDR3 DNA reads TGTGCCAGCAGCTTAACCCTGGGACAGGGGACCTACGAGCAGTACTTC. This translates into CASSLTLGQGTYEQYF.